The present T cell receptor beta chain was sequenced within a study of tumor-infiltrating lymphocytes in localized non-small cell lung cancer. Clones were read by immunoSEQ multiplex PCR, and TCRdb kept only the in-frame ones, dropping some. Altogether 13,000 to 15,000 clones are present, roughly 76% being singletons, with the ten largest covering 2% to 3%. This CDR3 is built from 15 residues. V was trimmed by 2 bases and J by 6 bases, leaving 14 bases between them. CDR1 is SGHRS, CDR2 YFSETQ, per germline. The V and J genes are TRBV5-1 and TRBJ2-2; a possible D gene is TRBD2 (5 bases). This receptor was obtained from a human donor with non-small cell lung cancer. Sequencing input: lung tumor tissue. The CDR3 DNA follows: TGCGCCAGCAGCTTCTATGACGGCGGGCCCGGGGAGCTGTTTTTT. As protein: CASSFYDGGPGELFF. Complete variable domain (other parts from reference TRBV5-1 and TRBJ2-2): KAGVTQTPRYLIKTRGQQVTLSCSPISGHRSVSWYQQTPGQGLQFLFEYFSETQRNKGNFPGRFSGRQFSNSRSEMNVSTLELGDSALYLCASSFYDGGPGELFFGEGSRLTVL.